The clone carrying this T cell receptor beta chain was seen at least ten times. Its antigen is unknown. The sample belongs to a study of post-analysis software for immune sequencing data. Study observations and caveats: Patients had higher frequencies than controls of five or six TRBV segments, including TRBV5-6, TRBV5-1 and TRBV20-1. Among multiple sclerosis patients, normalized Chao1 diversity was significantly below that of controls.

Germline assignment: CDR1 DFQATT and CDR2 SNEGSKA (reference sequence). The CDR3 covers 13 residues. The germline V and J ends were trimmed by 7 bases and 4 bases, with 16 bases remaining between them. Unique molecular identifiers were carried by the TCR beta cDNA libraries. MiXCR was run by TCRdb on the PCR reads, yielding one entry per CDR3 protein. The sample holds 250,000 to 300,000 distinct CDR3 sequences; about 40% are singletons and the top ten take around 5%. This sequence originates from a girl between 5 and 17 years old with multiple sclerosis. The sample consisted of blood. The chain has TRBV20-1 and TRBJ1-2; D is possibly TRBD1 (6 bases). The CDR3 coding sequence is TGCAGTGTCCGACAGGAGGAAAGCTATGGCTACACCTTC. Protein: CSVRQEESYGYTF.